This T cell receptor (beta chain) was documented in a study of blood T cell repertoires in COVID-19. Study details: Sites across the United States, Italy and Spain contributed samples from acute and convalescent COVID-19.

The ends were cut back, 5 bases at V and 0 bases at J, with 9 bases in the middle. Germline CDR1 is SGHNT and CDR2 is YYREEE (reference sequence). The CDR3 contains 14 residues. Ten or more counts support this clone. The data were produced by immunoSEQ multiplex PCR, yet TCRdb's version contains in-frame clones alone and is incomplete. The table shows some 110,000 clones, with around four fifths occurring only once. This receptor was taken from a man aged 55 to 69 with active or convalescent COVID-19. The sequencing sample was made of peripheral blood. J is TRBJ2-1 and V is TRBV5-4; tentative D call: TRBD2 (6 bases). The CDR3 coding sequence is TGTGCCAGCAGTCGGGAGAGCTCCTACAATGAGCAGTTCTTC. It translates to CASSRESSYNEQFF.